These T cell receptor beta chains were read from a single sample in a study of cytomegalovirus exposure and HLA in healthy donors. Using immunoSEQ multiplex PCR, the repertoire was profiled, and TCRdb retains in-frame clones only, with some absent. The sample includes more than 140,000 clones, over 60% of them seen just once. Specimen: PBMCs. The receptors stem from a male donor in good health and CMV-seronegative. CDR3s include the opening cysteine and the closing phenylalanine or tryptophan. The D gene is left open where the match is weak. Clone sizes are given selectively: once, few, many, or a class where the clone is expanded.

TRBV29-1,TRBJ1-5,NA,NA,TGCAGCGTTGGGCAGGGCAATCAGCCCCAGCATTTT,CSVGQGNQPQHF
TRBV18,TRBJ2-1,NA,TRBD2,TGTGCCAGTTCACGAGGAAGCGGGGCCTCCAATGAGCAGTTCTTC,CASSRGSGASNEQFF
TRBV7-9,TRBJ1-2,few,NA,TGTGCCAGCAGCTTAGGAGTTAGGGACACCTTCTATGGCTACACCTTC,CASSLGVRDTFYGYTF
TRBV9,TRBJ2-1,NA,NA,TGTGCCAGCAGCGTATTAGGGGGTTCTAACAATGAGCAGTTCTTC,CASSVLGGSNNEQFF
TRBV30,TRBJ1-2,NA,TRBD1,TGTGCCTGGAGTGTCGGACAGGGGGCAGGCTATGGCTACACCTTC,CAWSVGQGAGYGYTF
TRBV18,TRBJ2-3,NA,NA,TGTGCCAGCTCACCCCCTAGCACAGATACGCAGTATTTT,CASSPPSTDTQYF
TRBV5-1,TRBJ2-1,NA,NA,TGCGCCAGCAGCTTAGGGGAAAGCTCCTACAATGAGCAGTTCTTC,CASSLGESSYNEQFF
TRBV6-5,TRBJ2-3,NA,TRBD2,TGTGCCAGCAGTGCGACTAGCGGGGTGCAGTATTTT,CASSATSGVQYF
TRBV10-1,TRBJ1-3,NA,NA,TGCGCCAGCCCCCCATGGGCCCGCTCTAGAAACACCATATATTTT,CASPPWARSRNTIYF
TRBV27,TRBJ1-5,NA,NA,TGTGCCAGCAGTTGGACCGGGGGAAGTAATCAGCCCCAGCATTTT,CASSWTGGSNQPQHF
TRBV29-1,TRBJ2-1,few,NA,TGCAGCGTTGAAAGCGGAGGGGATGAGCAGTTCTTC,CSVESGGDEQFF
TRBV2,TRBJ2-4,NA,NA,TGTGCCAGCAGTGAAGCGCAGGTACCGTTGCAAAACATTCAGTACTTC,CASSEAQVPLQNIQYF
TRBV5-1,TRBJ1-4,NA,NA,TGCGCCAGCAGGGGCGCCGTTGCAACTAATGAAAAACTGTTTTTT,CASRGAVATNEKLFF
TRBV7-9,TRBJ1-5,once,TRBD1,TGTGCCAGCAGCCGACAGGGAGATCAGCCCCAGCATTTT,CASSRQGDQPQHF
TRBV2,TRBJ2-1,NA,TRBD2,TGTGCCAGCAGCCCTGGGACTAGCGGGAGGTGGGATGAGCAGTTCTTC,CASSPGTSGRWDEQFF
TRBV7-9,TRBJ1-2,few,NA,TGTTCCAGCAGCCCCTTAGCCGGTCTACCCGGGGGCTACACCTTC,CSSSPLAGLPGGYTF
TRBV29-1,TRBJ2-5,NA,NA,TGCAGCGTTGAAGATTTGCAGCAAGAGACCCAGTACTTC,CSVEDLQQETQYF
TRBV6-5,TRBJ2-1,NA,NA,TGTGCCAGCAGTTCCGCAAGCAAGAATGAGCAGTTCTTC,CASSSASKNEQFF
TRBV29-1,TRBJ1-1,NA,TRBD1,TGCAGCGCTAACGACAGGGCGAACACTGAAGCTTTCTTT,CSANDRANTEAFF
TRBV5-1,TRBJ2-3,NA,TRBD2,TGCGCCAGCATGGGGGGACTAGCGGGAGTTGGTGATACGCAGTATTTT,CASMGGLAGVGDTQYF
TRBV6-5,TRBJ2-3,few,TRBD2,TGTGCCAGCAGCCCAACGGGGGGGGCGTCAGATACGCAGTATTTT,CASSPTGGASDTQYF
TRBV5-4,TRBJ2-1,few,NA,TGTGCCAGCAGCTTGAGGGGTCCCTACAATGAGCAGTTCTTC,CASSLRGPYNEQFF
TRBV6-5,TRBJ1-1,NA,NA,TGTGCCAGCAGTTACTCGCAGGGGACGTCGCCGGGAGCTTTCTTT,CASSYSQGTSPGAFF
TRBV5-6,TRBJ2-3,NA,TRBD1,TGTGCCAGCAGCAGAGGACAGGGGAGTTGGTCAGATACGCAGTATTTT,CASSRGQGSWSDTQYF
TRBV25-1,TRBJ2-3,NA,TRBD1,TGTGCCAGCAGTGAATTTGCCGCACAGGGGGCGCGGGATACGCAGTATTTT,CASSEFAAQGARDTQYF
TRBV7-2,TRBJ2-7,NA,NA,TGTGCCAGCAGCTTAGGTGGCGGGGGCAACTACGAGCAGTACTTC,CASSLGGGGNYEQYF
TRBV7-8,TRBJ1-1,NA,NA,TGTGCCAGCCATCCAGAGGGCAGCAAACAGCCCTATGAAGCTTTCTTT,CASHPEGSKQPYEAFF
TRBV2,TRBJ2-5,NA,TRBD2,TGTGCCAGCACGTCCGGGAGGGTTCGTGATACCCAGTACTTC,CASTSGRVRDTQYF
TRBV9,TRBJ2-7,NA,TRBD1,TGTGCCAGCAGCGCGACAGGGGGCTTCTCCTACGAGCAGTACTTC,CASSATGGFSYEQYF
TRBV30,TRBJ2-7,NA,TRBD2,TGTGCCTGGAGTAAACTAGCGGACGAGCAGTACTTC,CAWSKLADEQYF
TRBV5-7,TRBJ2-3,NA,NA,TGTGCCAGCAGCTTGGTGGGGCGGTCAGTCGCAGATACGCAGTATTTT,CASSLVGRSVADTQYF
TRBV6-5,TRBJ1-1,NA,NA,TGTGCCAGCAGAGCTTTTATCCCAGGAGGGGAAGCTTTCTTT,CASRAFIPGGEAFF
TRBV9,TRBJ2-6,NA,NA,TGTGCCAGCAGCGTAATCGCTGGGGCCAACGTCCTGACTTTC,CASSVIAGANVLTF
TRBV5-6,TRBJ2-5,NA,NA,TGTGCCAGCAGCTTGGAATTCCGGTCAGGGGGGAAGACCCAGTACTTC,CASSLEFRSGGKTQYF
TRBV6-5,TRBJ2-7,few,TRBD2,TGTGCCAGCAGTCCCCGGCTAGCGGGAGACTTCGAGCAGTACTTC,CASSPRLAGDFEQYF
TRBV6-6,TRBJ2-1,NA,NA,TGTGCCAGCAGTTCCGAGGTGTTTTGGGACAATGAGCAGTTCTTC,CASSSEVFWDNEQFF
TRBV5-6,TRBJ2-3,few,NA,TGTGCCAGCAGCTTCGATCGGTCGGCGGGCACAGATACGCAGTATTTT,CASSFDRSAGTDTQYF
TRBV27,TRBJ2-7,few,TRBD1,TGTGCCAGCAGTTTAAAATCGGACCCCGGGACAGGGCTCCACGAGCAGTACTTC,CASSLKSDPGTGLHEQYF
TRBV7-9,TRBJ2-1,once,NA,TGTTCCAGCAGCCCGAGTTACAATGAGCAGTTCTTC,CSSSPSYNEQFF
TRBV2,TRBJ1-2,few,NA,TGTGCCAGCAGTGTATCGGGGATTAACTATGGCTACACCTTC,CASSVSGINYGYTF
TRBV7-2,TRBJ2-3,NA,NA,TGTGCCAGCAGCCAGTTCAACCTCCCCACAGATACGCAGTATTTT,CASSQFNLPTDTQYF
TRBV5-4,TRBJ2-1,few,TRBD2,TGTGCCAGCAGCTGGGGGGGAGAAGACAATGAGCAGTTCTTC,CASSWGGEDNEQFF
TRBV14,TRBJ2-1,NA,NA,TGTGCCAGCAGCCACCTAGCGTACAATGAGCAGTTCTTC,CASSHLAYNEQFF
TRBV13,TRBJ2-5,few,NA,TGTGCCAGCAGCTTTTCGGTCGGCAGAGGCCAAGAGACCCAGTACTTC,CASSFSVGRGQETQYF
TRBV7-6,TRBJ2-7,NA,TRBD2,TGTGCCAGCAGCGTCACTAGCGGGGGGATCTACGAGCAGTACTTC,CASSVTSGGIYEQYF
TRBV6-5,TRBJ2-5,NA,TRBD1,TGTGCCAGCAGTTACTCTACAGGGGCGAAGACCCAGTACTTC,CASSYSTGAKTQYF
TRBV13,TRBJ1-1,NA,NA,TGTGCCAGCAGCAAGACAGGCACGAACACTGAAGCTTTCTTT,CASSKTGTNTEAFF
TRBV4-3,TRBJ1-2,NA,TRBD1,TGCGCCAGCAGCCAAGATACGGGGACAGGGCCCAACTATGGCTACACCTTC,CASSQDTGTGPNYGYTF
TRBV4-3,TRBJ2-6,NA,NA,TGCGCCAGCAGCCAATCCCGGGGGGCAGCTGGGGCCAACGTCCTGACTTTC,CASSQSRGAAGANVLTF